A single sample gave rise to the 32 T cell receptor beta chains below, sequenced in a study of blood T cell repertoires in COVID-19. Assay used: immunoSEQ multiplex PCR; TCRdb lists only in-frame clones, some missing. Of 250,000 to 350,000 clones listed, around 83% are singletons. The sequencing sample was made of peripheral blood. All receptors derive from a woman aged 45 to 65 with acute or convalescent COVID-19.

The chain joins TRBV20-1 to TRBJ1-2; no clear D. The germline gives CDR1 DFQATT, CDR2 SNEGSKA (reference sequence). CDR3 length equals 13 residues. Trimming took 3 bases from V and 7 from J, leaving 15 bases between them. This chain's CDR3 is CSASKSTIRGYTF. For the CDR3, the DNA is TGCAGTGCTAGTAAGAGTACTATTCGTGGCTACACCTTC.

V usage is TRBV27 and J usage is TRBJ2-1; 11 positions agree with TRBD2. The CDR3 is 16 amino acids. Trimming at V came to 0 bases and at J to 10 bases, leaving 8 bases not matched to a gene. CDR1 and CDR2 (germline): MNHEY, SMNVEV (reference sequence). CDR3 bases: TGTGCCAGCAGTTTATCTGGGACTAGCGGCCTCGGCGAGCAGTTCTTC. Translated, it gives CASSLSGTSGLGEQFF.

V gene TRBV29-1 combines with J gene TRBJ1-1; 9 nucleotides align to TRBD1. The CDR3 covers 13 residues. Trimming cost V 7 bases and J 1 base; bases outside gene matches: 4. Germline V lookup: CDR1 SQVTM, CDR2 ANQGSEA. CDR3 DNA: TGCAGCGCTTGGGACAGGGCGAACACTGAAGCTTTCTTT. This encodes CSAWDRANTEAFF. Looking up the rest from reference TRBV29-1 and TRBJ1-1 gives the full variable domain: SAVISQKPSRDICQRGTSLTIQCQVDSQVTMMFWYRQQPGQSLTLIATANQGSEATYESGFVIDKFPISRPNLTFSTLTVSNMSPEDSSIYLCSAWDRANTEAFFGQGTRLTVV.

The V call is TRBV27, the J call TRBJ2-4; 10 bases map to TRBD1. V trimming: 5 bases; J trimming: 7 bases; junction bases outside the gene matches: 5. The CDR3 length is 14 residues. Germline CDR1 MNHEY, CDR2 SMNVEV (reference sequence). Here the CDR3 DNA reads TGTGCCAGCAGTCCCGGGACAGGGGAGAACATTCAGTACTTC. This gives the protein CASSPGTGENIQYF.

The chain recombines TRBV6-5 with TRBJ2-3, with D uncertain. The germline V gene encodes CDR1 MNHEY and CDR2 SVGAGI. This CDR3 is 12 amino acids long. V dropped 5 bases and J dropped 1 base, with 4 bases sitting between them. CDR3 nucleotides: TGTGCCAGCAGTCCCGGCACAGATACGCAGTATTTT. It is translated as CASSPGTDTQYF.

The V and J genes are TRBV6-5 and TRBJ2-2, with a possible D match to TRBD1 (6 bases). The CDR3 covers 13 residues. Germline CDR1 MNHEY, CDR2 SVGAGI. Trimming cost V 6 bases and J 6 bases, with 11 bases left between them. This CDR3 reads CASRATGSGELFF. The CDR3 DNA is TGTGCCAGCAGGGCTACAGGGTCCGGGGAGCTGTTTTTT.

The chain combines TRBV12-3 or TRBV12-4 with TRBJ1-1, with unresolved D. V lost 6 bases and J 5 bases, leaving 10 bases between the germline ends. This CDR3 contains 12 residues. The chain's CDR3 is CASRPAETEAFF. The DNA of the CDR3 is TGTGCCAGCAGGCCAGCGGAAACTGAAGCTTTCTTT.

This chain uses TRBV3-1 (or the pseudogene TRBV3-2) with TRBJ2-1; 13 bases fit TRBD2. The V gene's germline CDR1 is LGHDT and CDR2 YNNKEL (reference sequence). This CDR3 has 15 amino acids. V lost 5 bases, J lost 7 bases, and 5 bases stayed unmatched. The DNA for the CDR3 is TGTGCCAGCAGCGCCCCGGGACTAGCGGGAAATGAGCAGTTCTTC. It is translated as CASSAPGLAGNEQFF.

This chain joins TRBV5-1 and TRBJ2-3; TRBD2 is a possible D gene (6 bases). The ends were cut back, 2 bases at V and 0 bases at J, with 16 bases in the middle. Germline CDR1 SGHRS, CDR2 YFSETQ. CDR3 length: 17 residues. CDR3 amino acids: CASSLLAGTTSTDTQYF. DNA of the CDR3: TGCGCCAGCAGCTTACTTGCGGGGACGACTAGCACAGATACGCAGTATTTT.

This chain joins TRBV6-5 and TRBJ1-6; 7 bases align to TRBD1. With V trimmed by 5 bases and J by 2 bases, 3 bases remained unmatched. Germline V lookup: CDR1 MNHEY, CDR2 SVGAGI. CDR3 length: 15 residues. In nucleotides, the CDR3 is TGTGCCAGCAGTCAGGGGGTGGCCTATAATTCACCCCTCCACTTT. Translated: CASSQGVAYNSPLHF.

This chain uses TRBV7-9 with TRBJ2-5, with D tentatively TRBD1 (6 bases). CDR3 length: 14 residues. Germline V gene lookup returns CDR1 SEHNR and CDR2 FQNEAQ (reference sequence). The V and J ends lost 5 bases and 2 bases respectively, with 12 bases between them. The CDR3 DNA reads TGTGCCAGCAGCCCTTGGACAGTTCAAGAGACCCAGTACTTC. This translates into CASSPWTVQETQYF.

The chain carries TRBV19 and TRBJ1-5, with unresolved D. V lost 7 bases, J lost 0 bases, and 13 bases lay in between. Germline CDR1 LNHDA, CDR2 SQIVND (reference sequence). CDR3 size: 15 residues. CDR3 region: CASTPIGDSNQPQHF. The CDR3 DNA is TGTGCCAGTACCCCCATCGGGGATAGCAATCAGCCCCAGCATTTT.

This sequence joins TRBV6-1 and TRBJ2-7; the D is unclear. Deletions cut 3 bases from V and 7 bases from J, with 7 bases between. This CDR3 has 11 residues. Germline V lookup: CDR1 MNHNS, CDR2 SASEGT. CDR3 nucleotide sequence: TGTGCCAGCAGTGATTTCGGGGAGCAGTACGTC. Translation: CASSDFGEQYV.

This chain joins TRBV5-1 and TRBJ1-6, with TRBD1 matching over 9 bases. The V gene end was trimmed by 4 bases and the J gene end by 7 bases; junction bases not matched to a gene: 9. Looked up from germline, CDR1 is SGHRS and CDR2 is YFSETQ. CDR3 length: 16 amino acids. CDR3 residues: CASSPGQGGGNSPLHF. The CDR3 region has the DNA TGCGCCAGCAGCCCGGGACAGGGTGGAGGGAATTCACCCCTCCACTTT. The complete variable domain, with remaining parts taken from reference TRBV5-1 and TRBJ1-6, reads KAGVTQTPRYLIKTRGQQVTLSCSPISGHRSVSWYQQTPGQGLQFLFEYFSETQRNKGNFPGRFSGRQFSNSRSEMNVSTLELGDSALYLCASSPGQGGGNSPLHFGNGTRLTVT.

This clone was seen once. The chain links TRBV24-1 to TRBJ2-1; perhaps TRBD1 as D (6 bases). V was shortened by 2 bases and J by 8 bases, with 15 bases between the two germline ends. The germline V gene has CDR1 KGHDR and CDR2 SFDVKD. This CDR3 spans 15 amino acids. The CDR3 here is CATSDSRGRGDEQFF. The DNA of the CDR3 is TGTGCCACCAGTGATTCCAGGGGTCGAGGGGATGAGCAGTTCTTC.

This chain uses TRBV5-1 with TRBJ2-3, with 8 positions matching TRBD2. The trim removed 0 bases at V and 0 bases at J, leaving 0 bases unmatched. The germline V gene has CDR1 SGHRS and CDR2 YFSETQ. The CDR3 spans 15 residues. The CDR3 loop is CASSLERGSTDTQYF. CDR3 DNA sequence: TGCGCCAGCAGCTTGGAGCGGGGGAGCACAGATACGCAGTATTTT.

V usage is TRBV5-1 and J usage is TRBJ2-5, with D possibly being TRBD1 (6 bases). CDR1 and CDR2 from the germline V gene are SGHRS and YFSETQ. The CDR3 is made up of 17 amino acids. Trimming removed 1 base at V and 2 bases at J, with 18 bases between. CDR3 nucleotide sequence: TGCGCCAGCAGCTTGCTTGCAGGGACAACTACACAAGAGACCCAGTACTTC. Its protein is CASSLLAGTTTQETQYF.

This clone was seen more than once but under ten times. The DNA for the CDR3 is TGTGCTAGTGGAGCCCCGGACAGGGGTGGGACAGATACGCAGTATTTT. It is translated as CASGAPDRGGTDTQYF. The chain has TRBV12-5 and TRBJ2-3; 9 bases match TRBD1. Per germline, CDR1 LGHNT and CDR2 FRNRAP. The CDR3 is 16 residues long. V gave up 6 bases and J gave up 3 bases; unmatched junction bases: 10.

J is TRBJ2-6 and V is TRBV5-6; D is ambiguous. CDR3 length equals 14 residues. V dropped 0 bases and J dropped 4 bases, with 5 bases sitting between them. The germline V gene has CDR1 SGHDT and CDR2 YYEEEE. The CDR3 is CASSLASGANVLTF. The CDR3, as DNA: TGTGCCAGCAGCTTGGCATCCGGGGCCAACGTCCTGACTTTC.

The chain links TRBV2 to TRBJ1-2; 7 positions agree with TRBD1. V dropped 4 bases and J dropped 5; count of bases not matched to a gene: 1. The germline CDR1 and CDR2 sequences are SNHLY and FYNNEI. There are 12 residues in the CDR3. CDR3 region: CASSGDRYGYTF. The CDR3 coding sequence is TGTGCCAGCAGTGGGGACAGATATGGCTACACCTTC.

The chain recombines TRBV11-3 with TRBJ2-1; 13 bases are shared with TRBD2. This CDR3 is 19 amino acids long. V dropped 0 bases and J dropped 7; count of bases not matched to a gene: 12. Germline CDR1 SGHNT, CDR2 YENEEA. This CDR3 reads CASSLDSPRLAGGKNEQFF. The CDR3 coding sequence is TGTGCCAGCAGCTTAGACTCTCCCCGACTAGCGGGGGGAAAAAATGAGCAGTTCTTC.

V usage is TRBV21-1 and J usage is TRBJ2-7; the tabulated D call, TRBD2, remains unverified against the DNA. TRBV21-1 is termed a pseudogene. CDR3 size: 15 residues. CDR3 DNA sequence: TGTGCCAGCAGCAAAATGAGGGACTTACCCTACGAGCAGTACTTC. Its translation is CASSKMRDLPYEQYF.

V gene TRBV27 combines with J gene TRBJ1-1, with D perhaps matching TRBD1 (5 bases). Germline CDR1 and CDR2: MNHEY and SMNVEV (reference sequence). This CDR3 contains 12 residues. The V end was cut by 10 bases, the J end by 1 base, with 10 bases between. In DNA, the CDR3 is TGTGCCACCTTAACAGGGAACACTGAAGCTTTCTTT. Translating gives CATLTGNTEAFF.

This rearrangement joins TRBV18 to TRBJ1-4, with 7 bases matching TRBD1. V shed 1 base, J shed 8 bases, and the junction held 4 bases outside the gene matches. The CDR3 loop spans 14 amino acids. From germline, CDR1 is KGHSH and CDR2 LQKENI. The CDR3 sequence is CASSPRQGQEKLFF. The CDR3 coding sequence is TGTGCCAGCTCACCACGGCAGGGACAGGAAAAACTGTTTTTT.

V and J are TRBV18 and TRBJ2-3; the D gene is possibly TRBD2 (7 bases). CDR3 length: 15 amino acids. The germline gives CDR1 KGHSH, CDR2 LQKENI. V lost 3 bases, J lost 2 bases, and 12 bases lay in between. CDR3 sequence reads: CASSPGGAPTDTQYF. The CDR3 coding sequence is TGTGCCAGCTCACCGGGGGGGGCACCCACAGATACGCAGTATTTT.

The chain combines TRBV7-9 with TRBJ1-4; 8 bases are a match to TRBD1. The CDR3 is 15 residues long. The V and J ends lost 5 bases and 8 bases, in that order; junction bases with no gene match: 10. Germline V gene lookup returns CDR1 SEHNR and CDR2 FQNEAQ (reference sequence). The CDR3 nucleotides read TGTGCCAGCAGCCCCCCTGGACAGGGTAGGGAAAAACTGTTTTTT. This sequence encodes CASSPPGQGREKLFF.

The rearrangement uses TRBV7-2 and TRBJ1-1, with unresolved D. The CDR3 has 12 residues. V lost 8 bases, J lost 6 bases, and 13 bases lay in between. Germline-derived CDR1 and CDR2 are SGHTA and FQGNSA. CDR3: CASARRVSEAFF. CDR3 nucleotides: TGTGCCAGCGCACGTCGGGTTTCTGAAGCTTTCTTT.

V is TRBV19 and J is TRBJ1-2, with D possibly TRBD1 on 6 matching bases. The V end was cut by 7 bases, the J end by 4 bases, with 13 bases between. The CDR3 consists of 13 residues. Germline V CDR1 and CDR2: LNHDA, SQIVND (reference sequence). In DNA form, the CDR3 reads TGTGCCAGTAACTCCGGACAGTTCTATGGCTACACCTTC. This sequence encodes CASNSGQFYGYTF.

This rearrangement joins TRBV6-4 to TRBJ2-3; D possibly corresponds to TRBD2 (6 bases). V was shortened by 8 bases and J by 5 bases, with 14 bases between the two germline ends. Germline CDR1 is MRHNA and CDR2 is SNTAGT. This CDR3 has 13 residues. Here the CDR3 reads CASGTEGRDTQYF. For the CDR3, the DNA is TGTGCCAGCGGGACGGAGGGCAGAGATACGCAGTATTTT.

The V gene is TRBV7-9, the J gene TRBJ1-1; tentative D call: TRBD1 (6 bases). Trimming removed 6 bases at V and 4 bases at J, with 15 bases between. There are 14 residues in the CDR3. Per the germline V gene, CDR1 is SEHNR and CDR2 is FQNEAQ (reference sequence). CDR3 protein: CASRDTGSGTEAFF. DNA of the CDR3: TGTGCCAGCAGGGACACAGGGTCCGGCACTGAAGCTTTCTTT.

The rearrangement joins TRBV19 to TRBJ2-1, with TRBD2 matching over 11 bases. CDR3 length equals 15 residues. Germline values: CDR1 LNHDA, CDR2 SQIVND (reference sequence). The V gene end was trimmed by 3 bases and the J gene end by 9 bases; junction bases not matched to a gene: 7. The CDR3 DNA follows: TGTGCCAGTAGTATCGGGCTAGCGGGAGGTGGTGAGCAGTTCTTC. Translated: CASSIGLAGGGEQFF. Based on the CDR3 plus reference TRBV19 and TRBJ2-1, the full variable domain is DGGITQSPKYLFRKEGQNVTLSCEQNLNHDAMYWYRQDPGQGLRLIYYSQIVNDFQKGDIAEGYSVSREKKESFPLTVTSAQKNPTAFYLCASSIGLAGGGEQFFGPGTRLTVL.

V usage is TRBV5-6 and J usage is TRBJ2-7; D might be TRBD1 (6 bases). V was cut by 2 bases and J by 0 bases, with 9 bases left in between. The length of the CDR3 is 14 residues. Germline assignment: CDR1 SGHDT and CDR2 YYEEEE. As DNA, the CDR3 is TGTGCCAGCAGCTTCCGGACAGCCTCCTACGAGCAGTACTTC. It encodes CASSFRTASYEQYF.